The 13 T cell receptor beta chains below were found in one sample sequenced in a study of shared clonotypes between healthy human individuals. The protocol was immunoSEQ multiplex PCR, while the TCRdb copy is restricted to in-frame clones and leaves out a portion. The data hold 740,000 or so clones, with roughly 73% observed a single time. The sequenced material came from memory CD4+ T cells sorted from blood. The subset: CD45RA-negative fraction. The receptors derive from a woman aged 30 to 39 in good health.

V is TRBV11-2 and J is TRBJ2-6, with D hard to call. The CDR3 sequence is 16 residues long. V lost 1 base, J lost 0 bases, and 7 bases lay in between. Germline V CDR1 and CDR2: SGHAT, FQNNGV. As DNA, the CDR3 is TGTGCCAGCAGCTTAGTCAGCCGCTCTGGGGCCAACGTCCTGACTTTC. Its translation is CASSLVSRSGANVLTF.

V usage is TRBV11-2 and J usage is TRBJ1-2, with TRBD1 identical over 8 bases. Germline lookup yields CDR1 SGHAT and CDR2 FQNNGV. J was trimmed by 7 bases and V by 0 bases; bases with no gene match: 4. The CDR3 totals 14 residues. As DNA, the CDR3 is TGTGCCAGCAGCTTAGAGGACAGGGAAGCTGGCTACACCTTC. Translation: CASSLEDREAGYTF.

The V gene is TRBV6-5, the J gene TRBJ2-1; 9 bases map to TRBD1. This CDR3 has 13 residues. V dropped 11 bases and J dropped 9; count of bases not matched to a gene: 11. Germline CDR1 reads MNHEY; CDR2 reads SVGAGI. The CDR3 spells CASGTGSFGEQFF. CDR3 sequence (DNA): TGTGCCTCCGGGACAGGGTCCTTCGGTGAGCAGTTCTTC.

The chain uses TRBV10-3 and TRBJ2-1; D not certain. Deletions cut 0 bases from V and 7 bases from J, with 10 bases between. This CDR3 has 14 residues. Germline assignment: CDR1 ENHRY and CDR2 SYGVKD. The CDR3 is CAISESSRSNEQFF. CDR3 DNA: TGTGCCATCAGTGAGTCTAGTAGAAGTAATGAGCAGTTCTTC.

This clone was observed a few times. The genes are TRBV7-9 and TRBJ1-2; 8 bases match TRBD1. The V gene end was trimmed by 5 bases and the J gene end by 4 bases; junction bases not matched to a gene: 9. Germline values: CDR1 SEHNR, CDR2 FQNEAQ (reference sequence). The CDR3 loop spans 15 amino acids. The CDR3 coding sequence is TGTGCCAGCAGCCGGACAGGGTCAGGCCGCTATGGCTACACCTTC. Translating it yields CASSRTGSGRYGYTF.

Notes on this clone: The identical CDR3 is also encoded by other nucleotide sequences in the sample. The DNA for the CDR3 is TGTGCCAGCAGTGACTGGACAGTGAACTATGGCTACACCTTC. This sequence encodes CASSDWTVNYGYTF. The genes are TRBV6-1 and TRBJ1-2, with D possibly TRBD1 on 6 matching bases. Germline CDR1 is MNHNS and CDR2 is SASEGT. The CDR3 runs 14 residues. The ends were cut back, 3 bases at V and 2 bases at J, with 10 bases in the middle.

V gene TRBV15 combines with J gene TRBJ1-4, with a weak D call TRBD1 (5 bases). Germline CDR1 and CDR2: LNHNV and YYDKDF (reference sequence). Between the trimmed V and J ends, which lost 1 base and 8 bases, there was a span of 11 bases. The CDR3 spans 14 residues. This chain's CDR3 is CATSRVGRAEKLFF. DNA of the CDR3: TGTGCCACCAGCAGAGTTGGCAGGGCCGAAAAACTGTTTTTT.

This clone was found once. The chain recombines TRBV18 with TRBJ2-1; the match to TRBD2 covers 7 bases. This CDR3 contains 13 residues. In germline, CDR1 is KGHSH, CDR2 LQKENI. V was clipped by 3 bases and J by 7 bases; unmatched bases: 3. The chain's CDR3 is CASSPSGGNEQFF. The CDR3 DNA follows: TGTGCCAGCTCACCTTCCGGGGGGAATGAGCAGTTCTTC.

The CDR3 DNA is TGTGCCAGCAGCCCAGGGGGCCCTAATGAAAAACTGTTTTTT. Translating gives CASSPGGPNEKLFF. J is TRBJ1-4 and V is TRBV28, with 8 bases matching TRBD1. The CDR3 extends over 14 amino acids. V dropped 6 bases and J dropped 3; count of bases not matched to a gene: 3. Germline V gene lookup returns CDR1 MDHEN and CDR2 SYDVKM.

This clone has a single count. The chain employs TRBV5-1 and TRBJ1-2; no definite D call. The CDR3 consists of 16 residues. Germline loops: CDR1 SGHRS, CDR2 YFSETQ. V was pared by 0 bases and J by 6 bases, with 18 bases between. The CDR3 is CASSLALEMSPHGYTF. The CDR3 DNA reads TGCGCCAGCAGCTTGGCACTCGAAATGAGCCCTCATGGCTACACCTTC.

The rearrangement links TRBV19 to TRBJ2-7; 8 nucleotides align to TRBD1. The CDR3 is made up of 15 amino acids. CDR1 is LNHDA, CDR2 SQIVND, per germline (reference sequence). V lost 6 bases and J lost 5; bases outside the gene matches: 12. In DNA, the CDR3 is TGTGCCAGTAGGGCCCCGGGACAGGAAGCCCACGAGCAGTACTTC. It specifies CASRAPGQEAHEQYF.

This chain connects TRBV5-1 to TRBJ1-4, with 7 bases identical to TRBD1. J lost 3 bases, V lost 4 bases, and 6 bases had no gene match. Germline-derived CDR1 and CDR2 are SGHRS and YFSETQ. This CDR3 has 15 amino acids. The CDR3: CASSRRQGANEKLFF. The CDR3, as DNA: TGCGCCAGCAGCCGGCGACAGGGTGCTAATGAAAAACTGTTTTTT.

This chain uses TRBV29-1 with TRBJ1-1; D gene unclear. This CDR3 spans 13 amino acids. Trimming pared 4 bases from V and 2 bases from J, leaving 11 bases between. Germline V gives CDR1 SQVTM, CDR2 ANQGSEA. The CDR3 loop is CSVAFGSNTEAFF. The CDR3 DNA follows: TGCAGCGTTGCCTTTGGGTCCAACACTGAAGCTTTCTTT. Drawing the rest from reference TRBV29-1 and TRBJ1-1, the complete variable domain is SAVISQKPSRDICQRGTSLTIQCQVDSQVTMMFWYRQQPGQSLTLIATANQGSEATYESGFVIDKFPISRPNLTFSTLTVSNMSPEDSSIYLCSVAFGSNTEAFFGQGTRLTVV.